This T cell receptor beta chain was recovered during a study of OX40 agonist ivuxolimab in advanced cancers. Overall study results and limits: Expanded clones were, on average, more numerous among CD8+ T cells than CD4+. CD4+ and CD8+ blood T cells expanded clonally by week 6 at 0.1 to 3.0 mg/kg. The authors also found low normalized T-cell clonal expansion in some nonresponders.

Clones were sequenced by immunoSEQ multiplex PCR, and TCRdb holds only the in-frame ones, with some missing. The sample carries nearly 11,000 clones, roughly nine tenths recorded once. Germline trimming cut 0 bases from V and 5 bases from J; bases unmatched to any gene: 17. This CDR3 is 22 amino acids long. Concerning this clone: The antigen remains unidentified.

The source of this sequence is an adult with an advanced solid tumor such as melanoma, head and neck, liver or kidney cancer. V and J are TRBV23-1 and TRBJ2-3; 16 positions agree with TRBD2. TRBV23-1 counts as an open reading frame of uncertain function. This sample comprised CD4+ or CD8+ T cells sorted from blood, obtained in a trial of the OX40 agonist ivuxolimab. CDR3 region: CASSQSALTGTSGRAGRDTQYF. DNA for the CDR3: TGCGCCAGCAGTCAATCGGCCCTCACCGGGACTAGCGGGAGGGCCGGGAGAGATACGCAGTATTTT.